This T cell receptor beta chain came from a study of T cells in Graves' hyperthyroidism and ophthalmopathy. TCR beta CDR3 regions were amplified from RNA. Carried out on the TCR CDR3, a first-round RT-PCR used the HTBI primer set. TCRdb passed the multiplex PCR reads through MiXCR, listing each CDR3 protein once. The sample yields a few hundred thousand distinct CDR3 sequences, 35% to 55% seen once. Germline CDR1 LNHDA, CDR2 SQIVND (reference sequence). Trimming pared 5 bases from V and 3 bases from J, leaving 26 bases between. This CDR3 spans 19 amino acids. Each diagnosis drew on symptoms, thyroxine, TRAb, thyroid ultrasound and orbital computed tomography findings.

The rearrangement joins TRBV19 to TRBJ1-5; D remains unclear. The TCR originated in an adult woman with Graves' disease, either hyperthyroidism or ophthalmopathy (not recorded which). Specimen: peripheral blood or thyroid tissue (not recorded which). CDR3 nucleotide sequence: TGTGCCAGTAGTTCGTTTTTAAAGGACGGATTCCTTGTCAATCAGCCCCAGCATTTT. Encoded protein: CASSSFLKDGFLVNQPQHF.